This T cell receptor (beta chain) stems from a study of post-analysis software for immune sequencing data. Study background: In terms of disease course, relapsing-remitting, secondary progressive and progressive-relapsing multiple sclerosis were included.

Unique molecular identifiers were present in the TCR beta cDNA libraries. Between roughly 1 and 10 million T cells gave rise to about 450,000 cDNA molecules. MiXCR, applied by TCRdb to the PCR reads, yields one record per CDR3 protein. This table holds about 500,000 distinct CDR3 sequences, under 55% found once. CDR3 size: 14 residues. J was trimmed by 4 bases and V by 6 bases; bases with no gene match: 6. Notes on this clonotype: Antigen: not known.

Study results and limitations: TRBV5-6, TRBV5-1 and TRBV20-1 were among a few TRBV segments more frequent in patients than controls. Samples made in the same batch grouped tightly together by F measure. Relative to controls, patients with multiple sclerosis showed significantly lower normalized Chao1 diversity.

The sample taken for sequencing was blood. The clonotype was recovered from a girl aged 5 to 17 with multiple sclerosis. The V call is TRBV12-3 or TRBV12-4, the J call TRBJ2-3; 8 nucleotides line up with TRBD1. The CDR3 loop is CASSLRGQADTQYF. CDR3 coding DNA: TGTGCCAGCAGCCTCAGGGGGCAGGCAGATACGCAGTATTTT.